This T cell receptor beta chain is drawn from a study of cytomegalovirus exposure and HLA in healthy donors. The V segment lost 4 bases and the J segment 7 bases; nucleotides outside the gene matches: 6. The CDR3 is 14 residues long. Looked up from germline, CDR1 is SGHRS and CDR2 is YFSETQ. PCR involved 60 Vbeta and 13 Jbeta primers. Assay: immunoSEQ multiplex PCR; the TCRdb copy retains only in-frame clones and omits some. The repertoire includes more than 100,000 clones, roughly 80% of them detected once, and 1.5% sits in the top ten. The chain uses TRBV5-1 and TRBJ2-7; 12 positions agree with TRBD2. This receptor was identified in a man between 35 and 55 years old in good health and CMV-seronegative. Sequenced sample: PBMCs. The DNA of the CDR3 is TGCGCCAGCAGCGAGACTAGCGGGAGAGGTGAGCAGTACTTC. Residues: CASSETSGRGEQYF.